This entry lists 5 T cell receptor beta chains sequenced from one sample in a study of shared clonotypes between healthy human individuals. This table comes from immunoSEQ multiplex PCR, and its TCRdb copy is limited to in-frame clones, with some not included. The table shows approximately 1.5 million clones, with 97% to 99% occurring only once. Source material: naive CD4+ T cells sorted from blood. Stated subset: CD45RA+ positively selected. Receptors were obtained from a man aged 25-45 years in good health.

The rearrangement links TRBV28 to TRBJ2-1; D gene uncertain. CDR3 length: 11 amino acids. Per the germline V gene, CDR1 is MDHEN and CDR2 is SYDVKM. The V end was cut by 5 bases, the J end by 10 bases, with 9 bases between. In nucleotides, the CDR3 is TGTGCCAGCAGTACGATTAGCGAGCAGTTCTTC. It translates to CASSTISEQFF. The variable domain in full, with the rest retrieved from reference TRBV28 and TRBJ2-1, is DVKVTQSSRYLVKRTGEKVFLECVQDMDHENMFWYRQDPGLGLRLIYFSYDVKMKEKGDIPEGYSVSREKKERFSLILESASTNQTSMYLCASSTISEQFFGPGTRLTVL.

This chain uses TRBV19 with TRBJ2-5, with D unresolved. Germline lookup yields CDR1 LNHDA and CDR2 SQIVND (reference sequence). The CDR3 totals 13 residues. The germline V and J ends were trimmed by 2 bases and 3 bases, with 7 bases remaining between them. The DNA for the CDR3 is TGTGCCAGTAGTATAAAGGGAAAAGAGACCCAGTACTTC. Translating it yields CASSIKGKETQYF.

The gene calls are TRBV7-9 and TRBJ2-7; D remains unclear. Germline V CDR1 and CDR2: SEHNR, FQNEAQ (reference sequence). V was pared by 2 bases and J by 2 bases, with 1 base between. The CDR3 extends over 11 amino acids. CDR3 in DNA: TGTGCCAGCAGCTTAACCTACGAGCAGTACTTC. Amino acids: CASSLTYEQYF.

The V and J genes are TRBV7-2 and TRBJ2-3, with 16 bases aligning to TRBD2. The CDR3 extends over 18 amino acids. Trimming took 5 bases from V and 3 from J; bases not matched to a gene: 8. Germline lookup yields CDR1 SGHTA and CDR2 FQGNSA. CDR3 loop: CASSPGLAGGLMTDTQYF. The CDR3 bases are TGTGCCAGCAGCCCGGGACTAGCGGGAGGGCTGATGACAGATACGCAGTATTTT.

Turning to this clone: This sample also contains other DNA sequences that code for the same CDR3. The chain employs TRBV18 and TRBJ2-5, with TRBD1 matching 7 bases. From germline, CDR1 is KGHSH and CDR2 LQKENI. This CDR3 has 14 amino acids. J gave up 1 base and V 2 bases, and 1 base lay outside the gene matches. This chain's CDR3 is CASSPGTAQETQYF. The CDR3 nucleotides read TGTGCCAGCTCACCAGGGACAGCCCAAGAGACCCAGTACTTC. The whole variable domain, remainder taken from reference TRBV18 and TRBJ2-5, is NAGVMQNPRHLVRRRGQEARLRCSPMKGHSHVYWYRQLPEEGLKFMVYLQKENIIDESGMPKERFSAEFPKEGPSILRIQQVVRGDSAAYFCASSPGTAQETQYFGPGTRLLVL.